This T cell receptor beta chain was sequenced for a study of blood T cell repertoires in COVID-19. The CDR3 runs to 15 residues. Germline-derived CDR1 and CDR2 are SSHAT and FNYEAQ (reference sequence). The assay was immunoSEQ multiplex PCR, and TCRdb's table has in-frame clones only and misses some. The data contain hundreds of thousands of clones, about 90% of them singletons. In regard to this clone: An end of the junction does not agree with germline; a read error may underlie this.

The sample taken for sequencing was peripheral blood. The V call is TRBV7-7, the J call TRBJ2-1; 13 nucleotides line up with TRBD2. The source of this sequence is a woman aged 25 to 39 who had recovered from COVID-19. CDR3 bases: TGTGCTAGCAGCTTAGGACTAGCGGGGGACAATGAGCAGTTCTTC. It yields the protein CASSLGLAGDNEQFF.